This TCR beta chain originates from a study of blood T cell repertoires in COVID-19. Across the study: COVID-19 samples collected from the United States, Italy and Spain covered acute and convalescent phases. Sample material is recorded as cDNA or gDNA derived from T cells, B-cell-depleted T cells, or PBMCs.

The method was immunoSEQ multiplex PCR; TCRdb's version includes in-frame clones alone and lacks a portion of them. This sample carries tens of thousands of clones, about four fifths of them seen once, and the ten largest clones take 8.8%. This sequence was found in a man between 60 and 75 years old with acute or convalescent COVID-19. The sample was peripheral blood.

The CDR3 DNA follows: TGTGCCAGCAGTTTCCGGGACACCACTAATGAAAAACTGTTTTTT. Its translation is CASSFRDTTNEKLFF. This chain uses TRBV6-6 with TRBJ1-4; perhaps TRBD1 as D (6 bases). This CDR3 contains 15 residues. The V end lost 4 bases, the J end lost 2 bases, and 11 bases lay between the germline ends. Germline loops: CDR1 MNHNY, CDR2 SVGAGI (reference sequence).